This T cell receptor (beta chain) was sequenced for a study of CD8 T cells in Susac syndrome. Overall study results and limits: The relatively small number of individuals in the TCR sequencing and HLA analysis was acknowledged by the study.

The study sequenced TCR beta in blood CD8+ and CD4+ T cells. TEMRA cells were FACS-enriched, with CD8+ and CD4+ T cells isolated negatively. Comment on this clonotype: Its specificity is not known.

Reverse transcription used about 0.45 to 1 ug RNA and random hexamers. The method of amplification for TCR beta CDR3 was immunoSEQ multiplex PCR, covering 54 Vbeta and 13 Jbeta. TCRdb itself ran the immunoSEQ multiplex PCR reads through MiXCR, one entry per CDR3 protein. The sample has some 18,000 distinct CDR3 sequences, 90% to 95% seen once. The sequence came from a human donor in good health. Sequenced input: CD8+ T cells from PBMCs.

CDR3 in DNA: TGTGCCAGCAGTAGATATGCTTATGGCACTGAAGCTTTCTTT. Residues: CASSRYAYGTEAFF. The chain joins TRBV28 to TRBJ1-1; D unclear. The ends were cut back, 5 bases at V and 4 bases at J, with 14 bases in the middle. CDR1 is MDHEN, CDR2 SYDVKM, per germline. The CDR3 is 14 amino acids.